This T cell receptor beta chain was recorded in a study of cytomegalovirus exposure and HLA in healthy donors. Study-level findings and limits: An analysis done earlier found most TCR beta V segments productive about 87% or about 30% of the time. In a later analysis, a missense DCLRE1C variant was linked to TCR beta V- and J-gene trimming.

The PCR made use of 60 Vbeta and 13 Jbeta primers. This table comes from immunoSEQ multiplex PCR, and its TCRdb copy is limited to in-frame clones, with some not included. The sample carries over 150,000 clones, roughly 78% recorded once. To note about this clone: The antigen remains unidentified.

The CDR3 spans 13 residues. CDR1 and CDR2 from the germline V gene are MDHEN and SYDVKM. V was pared by 5 bases and J by 4 bases, with 2 bases of the junction left unmatched. The TCR comes from a middle-aged man in good health and CMV-seronegative. Sequencing was done on a sample of PBMCs. This chain connects TRBV28 to TRBJ2-1; 7 bases agree with TRBD2. CDR3 DNA sequence: TGTGCCAGCAGTCTAGCGGCTTACAATGAGCAGTTCTTC. Amino acid sequence: CASSLAAYNEQFF.